This T cell receptor (beta chain) was observed in a study of control samples from healthy donors and cancer patients (TCRdb year 2020). Remarks on this clone: Its antigen target is currently unknown. The sample holds no much larger clone one base away, and base qualities are not on file.

Deletion took 5 bases off V and 5 bases off J, with a span of 15 bases between the germline ends. Reading the germline V gene gives CDR1 MNHEY and CDR2 SVGEGT. The CDR3 holds 14 amino acids from the cysteine to the phenylalanine. This entry keeps only the CDR3 DNA: 42 bases, framed from base 1. Library preparation was by the immunoSEQ multiplex PCR assay. What TCRdb holds here is the immuneACCESS table cut down to in-frame rearrangements. Part of the clones is not present; checked against another copy, under half of the missing clones reflect an unresolved V gene, and the others are unexplained. This sample comprises about 89,000 clones, 70% to 90% of them detected only once. The ten largest clones capture approximately 2.1% of the sample.

The receptor was derived from a woman aged 40 to 50 in good health. Specimen: blood. In this chain, TRBV6-2 or TRBV6-3 is recombined with TRBJ1-2; a tentative D call is TRBD1 (5 bases match). The CDR3 protein sequence reads: CASSKRSGGYGYTF. Here is the DNA: TGTGCCAGCAGTAAGCGAAGCGGGGGATATGGCTACACCTTC.